These T cell receptor beta chains were read from a single sample in a study of T-cell memory formation after mild COVID-19. MiXCR, run by TCRdb on the 5' RACE reads, gives a single entry per CDR3 protein. The repertoire has roughly 300,000 distinct CDR3 sequences, roughly 8% of them found once; the top ten carry approximately 23%. The sample taken for sequencing was PBMCs or a T cell subset sorted from them (not recorded which). These TCRs come from a man aged 18 to 29 who had mild COVID-19 (a few samples of this study predate the infection). Cell type and time point are not known. CDR3s include the opening cysteine and the closing phenylalanine or tryptophan. A D gene is named only where the DNA matches it firmly. Expanded clones get a size class; other rows say once, few or many, or leave the size out.

J gene	V gene	D gene	clone size	CDR3 protein	CDR3 DNA
TRBJ2-1	TRBV7-2	NA	many	CASSLAHRVSDEQFF	TGTGCCAGCAGCTTAGCCCACAGGGTGAGCGATGAGCAGTTCTTC
TRBJ1-2	TRBV30	NA	few	CAWSRGGSYYGYTF	TGTGCCTGGAGTCGAGGGGGTAGCTACTATGGCTACACCTTC
TRBJ2-7	TRBV6-1	TRBD2	few	CASRRRGAYEQYF	TGTGCCAGCAGGAGACGGGGGGCCTACGAGCAGTACTTC
TRBJ1-3	TRBV12-3/TRBV12-4	NA	many	CASSLRQSGNTIYF	TGTGCCAGCAGTTTAAGACAATCTGGAAACACCATATATTTT
TRBJ1-2	TRBV12-3/TRBV12-4	NA	NA	CASSNQELSYTF	TGTGCCAGCAGCAACCAAGAACTCAGCTACACCTTC
TRBJ1-2	TRBV6-1	NA	NA	CASRPSGDPGGYTF	TGTGCCAGCAGACCCTCTGGGGACCCGGGGGGCTACACCTTC
TRBJ2-7	TRBV5-1	TRBD2	NA	CASSYSGTPYEQYF	TGCGCCAGCAGTTATAGCGGGACCCCCTACGAGCAGTACTTC
TRBJ1-6	TRBV9	TRBD1	few	CASSVNTGVASPLHF	TGTGCCAGCAGCGTCAATACAGGGGTGGCTTCACCCCTCCACTTT
TRBJ1-5	TRBV7-9	NA	NA	CASRRGVNQPQHF	TGTGCCAGCAGGCGGGGAGTCAATCAGCCCCAGCATTTT
TRBJ1-1	TRBV7-9	TRBD1	few	CASSLRQGTEAFF	TGTGCCAGCAGCTTAAGACAGGGGACTGAAGCTTTCTTT
TRBJ1-6	TRBV5-5	TRBD1	NA	CASSLFFGTGDSPLHF	TGTGCCAGCAGCTTGTTTTTTGGGACAGGGGATTCACCCCTCCACTTT
TRBJ2-5	TRBV2	NA	few	CASSEIPGGAGETQYF	TGTGCCAGCAGTGAAATCCCCGGGGGCGCAGGGGAGACCCAGTACTTC
TRBJ2-7	TRBV27	NA	few	CASRSTGSYEQYF	TGTGCCAGCAGGTCGACAGGTTCCTACGAGCAGTACTTC
TRBJ2-5	TRBV7-2	TRBD1	few	CASSLRGPQETQYF	TGTGCCAGCAGCTTGAGGGGGCCCCAGGAGACCCAGTACTTC
TRBJ1-5	TRBV5-3	TRBD1	NA	CARSVGQGAINQPQHF	TGTGCCAGAAGCGTGGGACAGGGGGCCATTAATCAGCCCCAGCATTTT
TRBJ1-1	TRBV2	NA	few	CASIPEMNTEAFF	TGTGCCAGCATCCCAGAGATGAACACTGAAGCTTTCTTT
TRBJ2-5	TRBV7-7	NA	NA	CASSLYRAEQETQYF	TGTGCCAGCAGCTTATACAGGGCTGAACAAGAGACCCAGTACTTC
TRBJ1-1	TRBV7-2	NA	NA	CASSQVGRYTEAFF	TGTGCCAGCAGCCAGGTGGGACGCTACACTGAAGCTTTCTTT
TRBJ1-1	TRBV12-3/TRBV12-4	NA	NA	CASSLKQGPEAFF	TGTGCCAGCAGTTTGAAGCAGGGCCCCGAAGCTTTCTTT
TRBJ2-3	TRBV5-1	NA	few	CASSLATLASADTQYF	TGCGCCAGCAGCTTGGCCACGCTAGCGAGCGCAGATACGCAGTATTTT
TRBJ2-2	TRBV24-1	NA	many	CATGDENTGELFF	TGTGCCACCGGGGACGAGAACACCGGGGAGCTGTTTTTT
TRBJ1-1	TRBV7-9	NA	few	CASSLQGVVGTEAFF	TGTGCCAGCAGCTTACAGGGCGTCGTGGGCACTGAAGCTTTCTTT
TRBJ2-2	TRBV12-3/TRBV12-4	NA	few	CASTGPGDGTPWELFF	TGTGCCAGCACCGGCCCGGGGGACGGGACACCGTGGGAGCTGTTTTTT
TRBJ2-3	TRBV5-1	NA	few	CASSLAPPRTDTQYF	TGCGCCAGCAGCTTGGCCCCTCCTCGCACAGATACGCAGTATTTT
TRBJ2-5	TRBV7-3	NA	NA	CASSQGSPGETQYF	TGTGCCAGCAGCCAGGGGTCCCCTGGGGAGACCCAGTACTTC
TRBJ2-1	TRBV7-2	TRBD1	NA	CASGRKNTMSGSSNIVGTGHEQFF	TGTGCCAGCGGCAGGAAAAACACAATGAGCGGTTCTTCGAACATTGTGGGGACAGGGCATGAGCAGTTCTTC
TRBJ2-2	TRBV6-5	NA	few	CASRATVNTGELFF	TGTGCCAGCAGGGCGACCGTGAACACCGGGGAGCTGTTTTTT
TRBJ2-3	TRBV7-9	TRBD2	few	CASSPGGAFTDTQYF	TGTGCCAGCAGCCCCGGGGGGGCTTTTACAGATACGCAGTATTTT
TRBJ1-1	TRBV9	NA	few	CASSALTGTQNTEAFF	TGTGCCAGCAGCGCACTAACCGGGACACAGAACACTGAAGCTTTCTTT
TRBJ2-1	TRBV7-3	NA	few	CASSPGSSNEQFF	TGTGCCAGCAGTCCAGGAAGCTCGAATGAGCAGTTCTTC
TRBJ1-1	TRBV7-8	TRBD1	many	CASSSLGAGTENTEAFF	TGTGCCAGCAGCTCGCTAGGGGCCGGGACAGAGAACACTGAAGCTTTCTTT
TRBJ1-1	TRBV7-6	NA	few	CASSLAPRGKGTEAFF	TGTGCCAGCAGCTTAGCTCCCCGGGGGAAGGGCACTGAAGCTTTCTTT
TRBJ1-1	TRBV27	NA	few	CASRKHPGKNTEAFF	TGTGCCAGCAGGAAACACCCAGGGAAGAACACTGAAGCTTTCTTT
TRBJ2-5	TRBV27	TRBD2	few	CASSLWGGQETQYF	TGTGCCAGCAGTTTATGGGGGGGTCAAGAGACCCAGTACTTC
TRBJ2-7	TRBV9	NA	few	CASSKGVGELYEQYF	TGTGCCAGCAGCAAAGGTGTGGGTGAGCTCTACGAGCAGTACTTC
TRBJ2-3	TRBV7-2	NA	many	CASSSTRGYFTDTQYF	TGTGCCAGCAGCTCCACACGGGGGTACTTCACAGATACGCAGTATTTT
TRBJ2-5	TRBV12-3/TRBV12-4	TRBD2	few	CASSRLAGERTQYF	TGTGCCAGCAGTCGACTAGCGGGGGAACGGACCCAGTACTTC
TRBJ2-5	TRBV11-2	TRBD2	many	CASSRSASGGEETQYF	TGTGCCAGCAGCCGTTCCGCTAGCGGGGGAGAGGAGACCCAGTACTTC
TRBJ2-2	TRBV9	NA	NA	CASSVAPGSGELFF	TGTGCCAGCAGCGTAGCTCCAGGGTCCGGGGAGCTGTTTTTT
TRBJ1-2	TRBV29-1	NA	many	CSVHQYGYTF	TGCAGCGTTCACCAGTATGGCTACACCTTC
TRBJ2-1	TRBV7-3	TRBD1	NA	CASSLTGGAFNEQFF	TGTGCCAGCAGCTTAACAGGGGGCGCGTTCAATGAGCAGTTCTTC
TRBJ1-1	TRBV29-1	TRBD1	NA	CSVGTGANTEAFF	TGCAGCGTCGGGACAGGGGCGAACACTGAAGCTTTCTTT
TRBJ1-2	TRBV6-6	NA	NA	CASSSKDSFYGYTF	TGTGCCAGCAGCTCTAAAGACAGTTTCTATGGCTACACCTTC
TRBJ2-1	TRBV27	NA	few	CASSWNLNEQFF	TGTGCCAGCAGTTGGAATCTCAATGAGCAGTTCTTC
TRBJ1-6	TRBV12-3/TRBV12-4	NA	many	CASSLSSDYSPLHF	TGTGCCAGCAGTTTGAGTTCTGACTATTCACCCCTCCACTTT
TRBJ2-5	TRBV20-1	TRBD2	NA	CSARVTAGGETLYF	TGCAGTGCTAGAGTAACAGCGGGGGGTGAGACCCTGTACTTC
TRBJ2-5	TRBV6-5	NA	NA	CASSYGQPGKTQYF	TGTGCCAGCAGTTACGGCCAGCCGGGGAAGACCCAGTACTTC
TRBJ1-2	TRBV6-6	NA	NA	CASRTTDNYGYTF	TGTGCCAGCAGGACGACAGATAACTATGGCTACACCTTC
TRBJ2-2	TRBV4-1	NA	NA	CASSQEGYPGELFF	TGCGCCAGCAGCCAAGAAGGGTACCCCGGGGAGCTGTTTTTT
TRBJ2-7	TRBV6-5	NA	NA	CASSPLAGADYEQYF	TGTGCCAGCAGTCCCTTGGCAGGAGCAGACTACGAGCAGTACTTC
TRBJ2-7	TRBV5-1	TRBD2	NA	CASSLVGTSIHEQYF	TGCGCCAGCAGCTTGGTGGGGACTAGCATCCACGAGCAGTACTTC
TRBJ2-5	TRBV10-3	TRBD2	NA	CAISEGTSGQETQYF	TGTGCCATCAGTGAGGGGACTAGCGGGCAAGAGACCCAGTACTTC